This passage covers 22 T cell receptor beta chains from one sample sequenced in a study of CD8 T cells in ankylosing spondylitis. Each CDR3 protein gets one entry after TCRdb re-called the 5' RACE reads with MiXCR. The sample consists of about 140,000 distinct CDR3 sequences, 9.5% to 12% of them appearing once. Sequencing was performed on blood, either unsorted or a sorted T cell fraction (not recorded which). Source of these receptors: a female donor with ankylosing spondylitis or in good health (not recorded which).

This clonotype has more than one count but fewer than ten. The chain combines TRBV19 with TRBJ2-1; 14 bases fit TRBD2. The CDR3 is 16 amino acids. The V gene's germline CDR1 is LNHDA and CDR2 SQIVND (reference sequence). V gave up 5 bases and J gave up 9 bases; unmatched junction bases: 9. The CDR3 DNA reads TGTGCCAGTAGTGGGGGACTAGCGGGAGTAGGGACTGAGCAGTTCTTC. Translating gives CASSGGLAGVGTEQFF.

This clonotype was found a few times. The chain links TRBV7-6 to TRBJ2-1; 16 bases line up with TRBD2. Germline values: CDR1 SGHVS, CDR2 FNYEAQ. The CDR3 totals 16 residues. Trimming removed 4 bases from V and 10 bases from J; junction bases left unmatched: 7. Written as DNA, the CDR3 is TGTGCCAGCAGCTCGGATTTGGGACTAGCGGGAGGGGAGCAGTTCTTC. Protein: CASSSDLGLAGGEQFF.

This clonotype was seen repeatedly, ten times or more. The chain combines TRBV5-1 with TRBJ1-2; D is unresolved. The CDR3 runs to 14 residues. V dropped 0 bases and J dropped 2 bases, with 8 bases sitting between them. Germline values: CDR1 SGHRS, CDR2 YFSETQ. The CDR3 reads CASSLERANYGYTF. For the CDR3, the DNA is TGCGCCAGCAGCTTGGAGAGGGCGAACTATGGCTACACCTTC. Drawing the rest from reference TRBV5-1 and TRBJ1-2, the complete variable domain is KAGVTQTPRYLIKTRGQQVTLSCSPISGHRSVSWYQQTPGQGLQFLFEYFSETQRNKGNFPGRFSGRQFSNSRSEMNVSTLELGDSALYLCASSLERANYGYTFGSGTRLTVV.

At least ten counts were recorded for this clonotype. The CDR3 loop is CASSLLGEQYF. In DNA form, the CDR3 reads TGTGCCAGCAGCTTACTCGGCGAGCAGTACTTC. The chain uses TRBV11-2 and TRBJ2-7; no clear D gene. The germline CDR1 and CDR2 sequences are SGHAT and FQNNGV. Trimming stripped 2 bases from V and 6 bases from J, with 5 bases between. The length of the CDR3 is 11 residues.

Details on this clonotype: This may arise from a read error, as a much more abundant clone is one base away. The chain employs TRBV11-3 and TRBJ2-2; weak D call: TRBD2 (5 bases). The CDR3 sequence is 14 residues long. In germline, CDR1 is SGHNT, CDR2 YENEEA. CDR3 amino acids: CASSLGAVTGEPFF. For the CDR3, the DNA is TGTGCCAGCAGCTTAGGGGCCGTCACCGGGGAGCCGTTTTTT. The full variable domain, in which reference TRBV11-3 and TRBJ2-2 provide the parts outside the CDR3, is EAGVVQSPRYKIIEKKQPVAFWCNPISGHNTLYWYLQNLGQGPELLIRYENEEAVDDSQLPKDRFSAERLKGVDSTLKIQPAELGDSAVYLCASSLGAVTGEPFFGEGSRLTVL.

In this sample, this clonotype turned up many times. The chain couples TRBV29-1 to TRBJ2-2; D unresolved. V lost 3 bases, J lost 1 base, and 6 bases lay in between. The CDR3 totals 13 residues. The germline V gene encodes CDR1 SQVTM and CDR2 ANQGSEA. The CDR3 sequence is CSVDYLNTGELFF. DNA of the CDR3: TGCAGCGTTGATTATCTGAACACCGGGGAGCTGTTTTTT.

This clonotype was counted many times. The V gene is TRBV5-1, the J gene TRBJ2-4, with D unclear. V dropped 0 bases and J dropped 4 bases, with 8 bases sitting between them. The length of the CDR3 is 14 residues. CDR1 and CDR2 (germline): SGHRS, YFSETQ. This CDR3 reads CASSLDRPKNIQYF. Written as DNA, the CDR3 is TGCGCCAGCAGCTTGGACAGACCTAAAAACATTCAGTACTTC.

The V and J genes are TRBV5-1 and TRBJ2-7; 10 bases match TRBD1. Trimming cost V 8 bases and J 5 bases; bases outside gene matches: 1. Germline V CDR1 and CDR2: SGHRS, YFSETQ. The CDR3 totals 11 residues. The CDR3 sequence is CASGQGDEQYF. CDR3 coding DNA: TGCGCCAGTGGACAGGGGGACGAGCAGTACTTC.

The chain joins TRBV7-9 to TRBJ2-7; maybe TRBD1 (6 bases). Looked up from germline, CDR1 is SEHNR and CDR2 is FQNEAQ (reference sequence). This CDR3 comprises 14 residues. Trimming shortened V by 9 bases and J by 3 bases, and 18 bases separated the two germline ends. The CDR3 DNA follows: TGTGCCAGTAACCCGGACTGGGGGCTCTACGAGCAGTACTTC. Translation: CASNPDWGLYEQYF.

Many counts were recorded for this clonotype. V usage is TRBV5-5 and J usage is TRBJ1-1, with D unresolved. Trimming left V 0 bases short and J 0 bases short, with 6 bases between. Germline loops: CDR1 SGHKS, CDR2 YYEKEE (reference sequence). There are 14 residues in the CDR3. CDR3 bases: TGTGCCAGCAGCTTGGGCTATGTGAACACTGAAGCTTTCTTT. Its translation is CASSLGYVNTEAFF.

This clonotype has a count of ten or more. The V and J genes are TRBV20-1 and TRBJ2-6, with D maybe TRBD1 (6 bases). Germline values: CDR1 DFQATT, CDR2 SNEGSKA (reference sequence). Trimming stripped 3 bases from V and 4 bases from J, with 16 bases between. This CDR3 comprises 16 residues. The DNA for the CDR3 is TGCAGTGCTAGGGATTACAGGGCTCCCGGGGCCAACGTCCTGACTTTC. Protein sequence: CSARDYRAPGANVLTF.

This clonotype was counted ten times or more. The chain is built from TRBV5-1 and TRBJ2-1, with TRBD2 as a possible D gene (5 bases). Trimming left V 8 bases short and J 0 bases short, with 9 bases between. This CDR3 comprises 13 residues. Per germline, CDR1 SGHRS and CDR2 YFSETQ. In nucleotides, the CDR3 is TGCGCCAGTTCCGACTACTCCTACAATGAGCAGTTCTTC. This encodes CASSDYSYNEQFF. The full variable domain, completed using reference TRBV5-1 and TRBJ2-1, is KAGVTQTPRYLIKTRGQQVTLSCSPISGHRSVSWYQQTPGQGLQFLFEYFSETQRNKGNFPGRFSGRQFSNSRSEMNVSTLELGDSALYLCASSDYSYNEQFFGPGTRLTVL.

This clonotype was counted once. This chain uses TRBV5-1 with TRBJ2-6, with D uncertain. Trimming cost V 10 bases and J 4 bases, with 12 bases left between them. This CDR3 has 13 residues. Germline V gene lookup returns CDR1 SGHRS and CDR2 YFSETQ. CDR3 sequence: CAVNIWGANVLTF. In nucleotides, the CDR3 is TGCGCCGTAAACATCTGGGGGGCCAACGTCCTGACTTTC.

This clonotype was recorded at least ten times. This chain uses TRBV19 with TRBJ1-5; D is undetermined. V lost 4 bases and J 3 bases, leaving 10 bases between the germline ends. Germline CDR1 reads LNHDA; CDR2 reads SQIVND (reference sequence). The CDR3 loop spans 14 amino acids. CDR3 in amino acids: CASSNSLDNQPQHF. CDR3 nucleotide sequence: TGTGCCAGTAGTAATTCTCTAGACAATCAGCCCCAGCATTTT.

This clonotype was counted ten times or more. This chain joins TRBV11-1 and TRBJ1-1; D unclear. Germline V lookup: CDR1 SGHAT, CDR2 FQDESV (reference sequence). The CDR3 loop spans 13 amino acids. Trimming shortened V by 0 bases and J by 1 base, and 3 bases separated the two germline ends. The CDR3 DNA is TGTGCCAGCAGCTTAGCCGGGAACACTGAAGCTTTCTTT. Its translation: CASSLAGNTEAFF.

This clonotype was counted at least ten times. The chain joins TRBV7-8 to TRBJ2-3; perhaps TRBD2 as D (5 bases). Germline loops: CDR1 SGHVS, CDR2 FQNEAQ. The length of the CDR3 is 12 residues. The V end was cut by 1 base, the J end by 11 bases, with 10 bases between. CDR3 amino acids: CASSLERWGQYF. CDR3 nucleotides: TGTGCCAGCAGCTTAGAGCGGTGGGGGCAGTATTTT. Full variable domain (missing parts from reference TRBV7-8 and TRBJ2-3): GAGVSQSPRYKVAKRGQDVALRCDPISGHVSLFWYQQALGQGPEFLTYFQNEAQLDKSGLPSDRFFAERPEGSVSTLKIQRTQQEDSAVYLCASSLERWGQYFGPGTRLTVL.

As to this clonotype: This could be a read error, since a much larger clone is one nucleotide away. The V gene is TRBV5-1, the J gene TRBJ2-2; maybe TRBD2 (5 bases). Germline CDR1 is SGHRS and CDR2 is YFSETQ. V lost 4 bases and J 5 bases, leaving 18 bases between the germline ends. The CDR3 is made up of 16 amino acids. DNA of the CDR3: TGCGCCAGCAGCCCCTTAAAAATAGGGAGTACCGGGGAGCTGTTTTTT. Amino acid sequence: CASSPLKIGSTGELFF.

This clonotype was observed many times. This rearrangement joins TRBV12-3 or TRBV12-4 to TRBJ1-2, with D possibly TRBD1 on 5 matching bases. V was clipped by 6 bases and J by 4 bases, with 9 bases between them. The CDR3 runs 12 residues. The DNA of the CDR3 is TGTGCCAGCAGCGGCCAGGGCTATGGCTACACCTTC. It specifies CASSGQGYGYTF.

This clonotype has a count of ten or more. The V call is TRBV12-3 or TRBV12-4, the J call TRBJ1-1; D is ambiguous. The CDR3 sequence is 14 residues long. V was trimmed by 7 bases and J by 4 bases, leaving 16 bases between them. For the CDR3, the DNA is TGTGCCAGCACTCCGGTCGTGGTGGGCACTGAAGCTTTCTTT. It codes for CASTPVVVGTEAFF.

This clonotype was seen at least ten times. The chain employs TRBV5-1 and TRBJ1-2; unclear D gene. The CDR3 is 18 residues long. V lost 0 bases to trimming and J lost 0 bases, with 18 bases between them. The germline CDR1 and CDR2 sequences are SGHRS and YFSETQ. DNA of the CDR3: TGCGCCAGCAGCTTGGACGACACCCCATTTTCAGCTAACTATGGCTACACCTTC. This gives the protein CASSLDDTPFSANYGYTF.

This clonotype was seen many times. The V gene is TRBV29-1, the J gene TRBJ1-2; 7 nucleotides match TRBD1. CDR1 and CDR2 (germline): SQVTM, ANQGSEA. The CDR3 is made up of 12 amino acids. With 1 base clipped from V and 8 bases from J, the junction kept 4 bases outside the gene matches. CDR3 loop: CSVEGTGHGYTF. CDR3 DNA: TGCAGCGTTGAAGGGACAGGTCACGGCTACACCTTC.

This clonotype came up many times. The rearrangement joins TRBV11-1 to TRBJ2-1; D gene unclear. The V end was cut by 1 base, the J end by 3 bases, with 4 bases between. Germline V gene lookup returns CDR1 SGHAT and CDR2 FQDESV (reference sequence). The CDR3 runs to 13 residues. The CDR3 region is CASSLDLYNEQFF. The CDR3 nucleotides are TGTGCCAGCAGCTTAGACCTCTACAATGAGCAGTTCTTC. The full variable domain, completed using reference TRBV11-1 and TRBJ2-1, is EAEVAQSPRYKITEKSQAVAFWCDPISGHATLYWYRQILGQGPELLVQFQDESVVDDSQLPKDRFSAERLKGVDSTLKIQPAELGDSAMYLCASSLDLYNEQFFGPGTRLTVL.